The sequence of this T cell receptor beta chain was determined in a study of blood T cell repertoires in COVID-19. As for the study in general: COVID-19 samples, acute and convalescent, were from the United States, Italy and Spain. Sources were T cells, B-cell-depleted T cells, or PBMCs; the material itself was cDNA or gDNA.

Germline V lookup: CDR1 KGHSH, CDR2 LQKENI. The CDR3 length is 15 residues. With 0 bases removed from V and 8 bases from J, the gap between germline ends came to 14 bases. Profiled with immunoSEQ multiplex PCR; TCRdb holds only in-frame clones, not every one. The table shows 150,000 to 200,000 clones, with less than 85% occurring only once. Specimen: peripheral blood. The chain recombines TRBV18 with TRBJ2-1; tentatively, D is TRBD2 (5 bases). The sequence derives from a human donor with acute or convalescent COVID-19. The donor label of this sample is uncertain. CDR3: CASSPPGIRYDEQFF. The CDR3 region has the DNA TGTGCCAGCTCACCACCCGGGATTCGGTATGATGAGCAGTTCTTC.